This TCR beta chain was identified during a study of shared clonotypes between healthy human individuals. Study observations and caveats: Estimated richness was generally greater in naive than memory subsets. Shared clonotypes across all four donors exceeded non-shared ones in generation probability.

Notes on this clone: Its antigen is undetermined.

This CDR3 spans 18 amino acids. Germline CDR1 is MDHEN and CDR2 is SYDVKM. V lost 5 bases and J 2 bases, leaving 22 bases between the germline ends. The data were produced by immunoSEQ multiplex PCR, yet TCRdb's version contains in-frame clones alone and is incomplete. The sample lists 2 million to 2.5 million clones, 85% to 95% occurring once. The chain combines TRBV28 with TRBJ1-5; perhaps TRBD1 as D (6 bases). The TCR originated in a man aged 18 to 30 in good health. Some clones in this sample may be carry-over from other donors' samples. The sample comprised naive CD4+ T cells from PBMCs. Subset given: CD45RA+ positively selected. Here the CDR3 DNA reads TGTGCCAGCAGTCCGTGGGACATCGGGGGGGGCGGCAATCAGCCCCAGCATTTT. This codes for CASSPWDIGGGGNQPQHF.